This T cell receptor (beta chain) was found in a study of cytomegalovirus exposure and HLA in healthy donors. Regarding the study as a whole: Among the most significant clusters, several appeared linked to common viral pathogens in a later analysis. Sequences of the TCR beta chain were said to predict the HLA-A and HLA-B alleles of most subjects accurately. In a later analysis, donors in an Asian-associated ancestry cluster reportedly had fewer N-insertions in productive TCRs than the cohort mean.

PCR employed 60 Vbeta and 13 Jbeta primers. Libraries were prepared by immunoSEQ multiplex PCR; TCRdb keeps only in-frame clonotypes and omits some of them. The sample has some 150,000 clones; about two thirds are singletons. As for this clone: Its specificity is unknown.

Specimen: PBMCs. This TCR was sampled from a woman aged 25-40 years in good health and CMV-seronegative.

CDR3 DNA: TGTGCCAGCAGTTTATTCGGGGGGGAGACCCAGTACTTC. Translated: CASSLFGGETQYF. This chain joins TRBV28 and TRBJ2-5, with TRBD2 identical over 7 bases. The CDR3 has 13 residues. Germline-derived CDR1 and CDR2 are MDHEN and SYDVKM. V lost 1 base, J lost 5 bases, and 1 base stayed unmatched.